These 20 T cell receptor beta chains came from one sample sequenced in a study of blood T cell repertoires in COVID-19. Produced via immunoSEQ multiplex PCR; TCRdb's table is partial and in-frame only. Seen here are about 280,000 clones, more than 75% observed once, and the top ten hold roughly 2%. Input material: PBMCs or T cells enriched from blood (not recorded which). Every receptor here comes from a woman aged 55-75 years in a cohort exposed to, infected with or recovered from COVID-19 (not recorded which).

The chain is built from TRBV23-1 and TRBJ2-7; 7 bases are a match to TRBD1. TRBV23-1 is labeled an ORF, and its function is uncertain. This CDR3 contains 13 residues. The junction had 7 bases not matched to a gene; V was cut back by 6 bases and J by 5 bases. CDR3 loop: CASREGGFHEQYF. The CDR3 nucleotides are TGCGCCAGCAGAGAAGGGGGCTTCCACGAGCAGTACTTC.

J is TRBJ2-3 and V is TRBV9; 11 bases are shared with TRBD2. With V trimmed by 4 bases and J by 1 base, 5 bases remained unmatched. The CDR3 spans 16 residues. Germline loops: CDR1 SGDLS, CDR2 YYNGEE. The CDR3 loop reads CASSPRTSGRTDTQYF. As DNA, the CDR3 is TGTGCCAGCAGCCCCCGGACTAGCGGGCGCACAGATACGCAGTATTTT.

The V call is TRBV4-1, the J call TRBJ2-3; TRBD2 matches at 14 bases. The CDR3 contains 16 residues. The germline CDR1 and CDR2 sequences are MGHRA and YSYEKL. The V and J ends lost 4 bases and 5 bases, in that order; junction bases with no gene match: 5. The CDR3 DNA follows: TGCGCCAGCAGCCCGACTAGCGGGAGGGCCATAGATACGCAGTATTTT. Amino acid sequence: CASSPTSGRAIDTQYF.

Concerning this clone: At the DNA level, this CDR3 is encoded by other sequences in the same sample as well. V usage is TRBV19 and J usage is TRBJ1-6; TRBD1 might be the D (5 bases). The V end was cut by 6 bases, the J end by 7 bases, with 19 bases between. This CDR3 comprises 16 residues. Germline loops: CDR1 LNHDA, CDR2 SQIVND (reference sequence). The CDR3 loop reads CASSKDSPLGNSPLHF. DNA of the CDR3: TGTGCCAGTAGCAAAGACAGTCCACTCGGAAATTCACCCCTCCACTTT.

V gene TRBV6-6 combines with J gene TRBJ1-5; 8 bases are a match to TRBD1. In germline, CDR1 is MNHNY, CDR2 SVGAGI (reference sequence). V was clipped by 6 bases and J by 7 bases; unmatched bases: 8. The CDR3 has 14 residues. CDR3 bases: TGTGCCAGCAGCACGGACAGGGACTGGCAGCCCCAGCATTTT. It encodes CASSTDRDWQPQHF.

V gene TRBV2 combines with J gene TRBJ1-4; 7 bases match TRBD1. J gave up 5 bases and V 5 bases, and 8 bases lay outside the gene matches. The germline gives CDR1 SNHLY, CDR2 FYNNEI. The CDR3 is 15 amino acids. The DNA for the CDR3 is TGTGCCAGCAGTCTAGGTGGGACAGAGAATGAAAAACTGTTTTTT. As protein: CASSLGGTENEKLFF.

The rearrangement joins TRBV27 to TRBJ2-3, with 10 bases fitting TRBD2. Germline lookup yields CDR1 MNHEY and CDR2 SMNVEV (reference sequence). V trimming: 5 bases; J trimming: 7 bases; junction bases outside the gene matches: 12. The CDR3 contains 16 residues. The CDR3 is CASSLQSSGSAYTQYF. The CDR3 DNA reads as TGTGCCAGCAGTCTCCAATCTAGCGGGAGCGCGTATACGCAGTATTTT.

The V and J genes are TRBV28 and TRBJ1-2; D not certain. The CDR3 runs 12 residues. V lost 5 bases and J lost 5, with 9 bases in between. Germline V lookup: CDR1 MDHEN, CDR2 SYDVKM. The CDR3 DNA reads as TGTGCCAGCAGTACGAGTCTTTATGGCTACACCTTC. Translated: CASSTSLYGYTF.

The CDR3 protein is CASSLKGERRGYTF. The CDR3 coding sequence is TGCGCCAGCAGCTTAAAGGGGGAGAGAAGAGGCTACACCTTC. The gene calls are TRBV5-1 and TRBJ1-2; D is perhaps TRBD1 (6 bases). The germline V gene has CDR1 SGHRS and CDR2 YFSETQ. Trimming took off 2 bases at V and 8 bases at J, with 16 bases between the two ends. The CDR3 spans 14 residues.

This rearrangement joins TRBV9 to TRBJ1-1; D gene unclear. V gave up 0 bases and J gave up 6 bases, with 12 bases separating them. The germline V gene encodes CDR1 SGDLS and CDR2 YYNGEE. The CDR3 has 14 residues. The CDR3 sequence is CASSVGLSGPEAFF. CDR3 in DNA: TGTGCCAGCAGCGTAGGTCTCAGTGGTCCTGAAGCTTTCTTT.

The J gene is TRBJ2-5, the V gene TRBV2; D uncertain. Germline lookup yields CDR1 SNHLY and CDR2 FYNNEI. This CDR3 has 12 residues. The V end lost 0 bases, the J end lost 9 bases, and 8 bases lay between the germline ends. CDR3 sequence (DNA): TGTGCCAGCAGTGAAGCGAGAGTTCCCCAGTACTTC. Protein: CASSEARVPQYF.

The J gene is TRBJ2-7, the V gene TRBV3-1 (or the pseudogene TRBV3-2); no firm D call. Trimming stripped 0 bases from V and 2 bases from J, with 14 bases between. This CDR3 comprises 16 residues. Germline V lookup: CDR1 LGHDT, CDR2 YNNKEL (reference sequence). The CDR3 spells CASSQESQIRAYEQYF. As DNA, the CDR3 is TGTGCCAGCAGCCAAGAGTCCCAGATCCGGGCCTACGAGCAGTACTTC.

V usage is TRBV11-2 and J usage is TRBJ1-5; D might be TRBD1 (6 bases). The V and J ends lost 1 base and 4 bases respectively, with 11 bases between them. The germline V gene encodes CDR1 SGHAT and CDR2 FQNNGV. This CDR3 spans 15 amino acids. The CDR3 DNA reads as TGTGCCAGCAGCTTAGTGGCGGACAGAAATCAGCCCCAGCATTTT. Its translation: CASSLVADRNQPQHF.

The chain employs TRBV20-1 and TRBJ2-5; 9 nucleotides align to TRBD1. Per the germline V gene, CDR1 is DFQATT and CDR2 is SNEGSKA (reference sequence). V lost 3 bases to trimming and J lost 2 bases; unmatched junction nucleotides: 7. This CDR3 is 15 amino acids long. CDR3 protein: CSASGRTGEQETQYF. The DNA for the CDR3 is TGCAGTGCTAGTGGCCGGACAGGGGAGCAAGAGACCCAGTACTTC.

This chain connects TRBV7-2 to TRBJ1-5; tentatively, D is TRBD1 (6 bases). The CDR3 has 16 amino acids. Germline CDR1 SGHTA, CDR2 FQGNSA. Trimming removed 5 bases from V and 7 bases from J, with 21 bases in between. CDR3 residues: CASSPSVVRGQQPQHF. The DNA for the CDR3 is TGTGCCAGCAGCCCCTCGGTGGTGCGGGGGCAACAGCCCCAGCATTTT.

The chain joins TRBV5-8 to TRBJ2-1, with TRBD2 as a possible D gene (6 bases). Germline values: CDR1 SGHTS, CDR2 YDEGEE. There are 15 residues in the CDR3. Deletions cut 3 bases from V and 4 bases from J, with 14 bases between. DNA for the CDR3: TGTGCCAGCAGCTCCCGGGGTAGCGGATACAATGAGCAGTTCTTC. Protein product: CASSSRGSGYNEQFF.

V and J are TRBV6-4 and TRBJ1-1; unclear D gene. The CDR3 is 16 amino acids. Trimming pared 0 bases from V and 3 bases from J, leaving 14 bases between. Germline assignment: CDR1 MRHNA and CDR2 SNTAGT. The CDR3, as DNA: TGTGCCAGCAGTGACTCGCCAGACAACCCTCACACTGAAGCTTTCTTT. Translated, it gives CASSDSPDNPHTEAFF.

V usage is TRBV9 and J usage is TRBJ2-1; TRBD2 matches at 9 bases. This CDR3 has 15 amino acids. V shed 2 bases, J shed 7 bases, and the junction held 7 bases outside the gene matches. Germline CDR1 reads SGDLS; CDR2 reads YYNGEE. The CDR3 coding sequence is TGTGCCAGCAGCGTGTTAGCGGGAGTTCGTAATGAGCAGTTCTTC. This sequence encodes CASSVLAGVRNEQFF. The complete variable domain, with remaining parts taken from reference TRBV9 and TRBJ2-1, reads DSGVTQTPKHLITATGQRVTLRCSPRSGDLSVYWYQQSLDQGLQFLIQYYNGEERAKGNILERFSAQQFPDLHSELNLSSLELGDSALYFCASSVLAGVRNEQFFGPGTRLTVL.

The rearrangement joins TRBV11-2 to TRBJ1-2, with no clear D. CDR1 is SGHAT, CDR2 FQNNGV, per germline. V lost 1 base and J 4 bases, leaving 13 bases between the germline ends. This CDR3 is built from 15 residues. For the CDR3, the DNA is TGTGCCAGCAGCTTAGTCGGGCGGGAATTCTATGGCTACACCTTC. Translating gives CASSLVGREFYGYTF. Full variable domain (remainder filled in from reference TRBV11-2 and TRBJ1-2): EAGVAQSPRYKIIEKRQSVAFWCNPISGHATLYWYQQILGQGPKLLIQFQNNGVVDDSQLPKDRFSAERLKGVDSTLKIQPAKLEDSAVYLCASSLVGREFYGYTFGSGTRLTVV.

V gene TRBV27 combines with J gene TRBJ2-7; TRBD2 agrees at 7 bases. The V and J ends lost 7 bases and 6 bases, in that order; junction bases with no gene match: 3. Germline V gives CDR1 MNHEY, CDR2 SMNVEV (reference sequence). This CDR3 has 11 residues. The CDR3 DNA is TGTGCCAGCATTGGGGGGGGCGAGCAGTACTTC. Translation gives CASIGGGEQYF.